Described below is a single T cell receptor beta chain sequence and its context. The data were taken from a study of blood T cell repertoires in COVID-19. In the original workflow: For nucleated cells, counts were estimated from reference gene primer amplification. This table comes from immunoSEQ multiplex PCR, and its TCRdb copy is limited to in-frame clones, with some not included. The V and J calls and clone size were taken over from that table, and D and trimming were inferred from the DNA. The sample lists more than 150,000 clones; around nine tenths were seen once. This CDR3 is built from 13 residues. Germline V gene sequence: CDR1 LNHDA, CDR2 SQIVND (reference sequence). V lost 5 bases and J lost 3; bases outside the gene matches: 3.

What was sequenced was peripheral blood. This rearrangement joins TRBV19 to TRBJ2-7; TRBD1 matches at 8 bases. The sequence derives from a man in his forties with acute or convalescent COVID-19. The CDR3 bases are TGTGCCAGTAGTGCGGGACAGGTCTACGAGCAGTACTTC. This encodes CASSAGQVYEQYF.